Below, 26 T cell receptor beta chains from the same sample are listed, as sequenced in a study of blood T cell repertoires in COVID-19. TCRdb's table, derived via immunoSEQ multiplex PCR, lists solely in-frame clones and lacks some. The data show 70,000 to 90,000 clones, with 86% seen just once and 7% to 9% held by the top ten. The sample taken for sequencing was peripheral blood. The receptor set was obtained from a man aged 45-65 years with active COVID-19.

The chain employs TRBV18 and TRBJ1-1, with 9 positions matching TRBD1. J gave up 5 bases and V 6 bases, and 10 bases lay outside the gene matches. The CDR3 runs 15 residues. CDR1 and CDR2 (germline): KGHSH, LQKENI. The CDR3 DNA follows: TGTGCCAGCTCGCCGGACAGGGGACGAGGGACTGAAGCTTTCTTT. As protein: CASSPDRGRGTEAFF.

The V gene is TRBV15, the J gene TRBJ2-2; 7 bases match TRBD1. The CDR3 spans 15 residues. With 1 base clipped from V and 1 base from J, the junction kept 0 bases outside the gene matches. Germline V gene data show CDR1 as LNHNV and CDR2 as YYDKDF (reference sequence). CDR3 nucleotide sequence: TGTGCCACCAGCAGAGGACAGGGGAACACCGGGGAGCTGTTTTTT. It encodes CATSRGQGNTGELFF.

This clone was observed a single time. This chain links TRBV9 with TRBJ2-3; D not certain. CDR1 and CDR2 (germline): SGDLS, YYNGEE. The V gene lost 2 bases and the J gene lost 4 bases, with 11 bases spanning the gap. The CDR3 spans 14 residues. The CDR3: CASSVAGFADTQYF. DNA for the CDR3: TGTGCCAGCAGCGTTGCCGGGTTTGCAGATACGCAGTATTTT.

The rearrangement joins TRBV14 to TRBJ1-2; 12 nucleotides line up with TRBD1. Germline V gene lookup returns CDR1 SGHDN and CDR2 FVKESK. The ends lost 2 bases at V and 8 bases at J; junction bases unmatched: 15. The length of the CDR3 is 18 residues. The CDR3 protein is CASSQIYGTGGALGGYTF. CDR3 sequence (DNA): TGTGCCAGCAGCCAAATCTACGGGACAGGGGGCGCTTTAGGCGGCTACACCTTC. Looking up the rest from reference TRBV14 and TRBJ1-2 gives the full variable domain: EAGVTQFPSHSVIEKGQTVTLRCDPISGHDNLYWYRRVMGKEIKFLLHFVKESKQDESGMPNNRFLAERTGGTYSTLKVQPAELEDSGVYFCASSQIYGTGGALGGYTFGSGTRLTVV.

The chain links TRBV19 to TRBJ2-7; D not resolved. The V and J ends lost 3 bases and 1 base respectively, with 10 bases between them. Germline loops: CDR1 LNHDA, CDR2 SQIVND (reference sequence). The CDR3 is 14 amino acids. The CDR3 sequence is CASSIALQSYEQYF. In DNA form, the CDR3 reads TGTGCCAGTAGTATCGCACTACAATCCTACGAGCAGTACTTC.

The V call is TRBV5-4, the J call TRBJ2-2, with no clear D. V was shortened by 1 base and J by 4 bases, with 8 bases between the two germline ends. Per the germline V gene, CDR1 is SGHNT and CDR2 is YYREEE (reference sequence). This CDR3 spans 14 amino acids. CDR3 DNA: TGTGCCAGCAGCTTGATTTCAGTCACCGGGGAGCTGTTTTTT. Its protein is CASSLISVTGELFF.

In DNA, the CDR3 is TGTGCCAGCAGCTTCTCCGGGAGAGGTGCCTACAATGAGCAGTTCTTC. Protein product: CASSFSGRGAYNEQFF. This sequence joins TRBV5-6 and TRBJ2-1, with TRBD2 as a possible D gene (6 bases). CDR1 and CDR2 (germline): SGHDT, YYEEEE. The CDR3 extends over 16 amino acids. V was pared by 2 bases and J by 2 bases, with 14 bases between.

The genes are TRBV7-2 and TRBJ2-5; TRBD2 might be the D (6 bases). This CDR3 is 14 amino acids long. The germline CDR1 and CDR2 sequences are SGHTA and FQGNSA. The ends were cut back, 2 bases at V and 5 bases at J, with 12 bases in the middle. The CDR3 DNA sequence: TGTGCCAGCAGCTTAAGGCGGGAAGGGGAGACCCAGTACTTC. Protein sequence: CASSLRREGETQYF.

The chain links TRBV7-2 to TRBJ1-2, with 8 bases that match TRBD1. This CDR3 is 16 amino acids long. CDR1 and CDR2 from the germline V gene are SGHTA and FQGNSA. Unmatched junction bases numbered 8, after V lost 5 bases and J lost 0 bases. Here the CDR3 DNA reads TGTGCCAGCAGCCCGGGGGGACAGGCAGCTAACTATGGCTACACCTTC. Translating it yields CASSPGGQAANYGYTF. The whole variable domain, filled in from reference TRBV7-2 and TRBJ1-2, reads GAGVSQSPSNKVTEKGKDVELRCDPISGHTALYWYRQSLGQGLEFLIYFQGNSAPDKSGLPSDRFSAERTGGSVSTLTIQRTQQEDSAVYLCASSPGGQAANYGYTFGSGTRLTVV.

The chain joins TRBV9 to TRBJ2-5, with D possibly TRBD1 on 6 matching bases. V shed 3 bases and J shed 5 bases, with 11 bases lying between them. CDR3 length equals 13 residues. Germline assignment: CDR1 SGDLS and CDR2 YYNGEE. CDR3 sequence reads: CASSARGSETQYF. The CDR3 DNA sequence: TGTGCCAGCAGCGCTAGGGGGAGCGAGACCCAGTACTTC. Together with reference TRBV9 and TRBJ2-5, the CDR3 gives the full variable domain: DSGVTQTPKHLITATGQRVTLRCSPRSGDLSVYWYQQSLDQGLQFLIQYYNGEERAKGNILERFSAQQFPDLHSELNLSSLELGDSALYFCASSARGSETQYFGPGTRLLVL.

The V and J genes are TRBV3-1 (or the pseudogene TRBV3-2) and TRBJ2-7; 10 bases fit TRBD2. The V segment lost 5 bases and the J segment 2 bases; nucleotides outside the gene matches: 6. The germline gives CDR1 LGHDT, CDR2 YNNKEL (reference sequence). This CDR3 spans 15 amino acids. The CDR3 here is CASSGASGGPYEQYF. The CDR3 region has the DNA TGTGCCAGCAGCGGAGCTAGCGGGGGCCCCTACGAGCAGTACTTC.

This chain connects TRBV18 to TRBJ1-2; D uncertain. From germline, CDR1 is KGHSH and CDR2 LQKENI. V was pared by 6 bases and J by 2 bases, with 7 bases between. The CDR3 has 12 residues. CDR3 in amino acids: CASSRGNYGYTF. CDR3 nucleotides: TGTGCCAGCTCCCGCGGAAACTATGGCTACACCTTC. The entire variable domain, with the rest obtained from reference TRBV18 and TRBJ1-2, is as follows: NAGVMQNPRHLVRRRGQEARLRCSPMKGHSHVYWYRQLPEEGLKFMVYLQKENIIDESGMPKERFSAEFPKEGPSILRIQQVVRGDSAAYFCASSRGNYGYTFGSGTRLTVV.

This clone appeared a few times. The rearrangement joins TRBV30 to TRBJ1-5; unclear D gene. The CDR3 runs to 12 residues. Trimming took off 3 bases at V and 7 bases at J, with 10 bases between the two ends. Germline lookup yields CDR1 GTSNPN and CDR2 SVGIG (reference sequence). The CDR3 nucleotides read TGTGCCTGGAGCCCCGAGAGGCAGCCCCAGCATTTT. Its translation: CAWSPERQPQHF. Full variable domain (rest looked up from reference TRBV30 and TRBJ1-5): SQTIHQWPATLVQPVGSPLSLECTVEGTSNPNLYWYRQAAGRGLQLLFYSVGIGQISSEVPQNLSASRPQDRQFILSSKKLLLSDSGFYLCAWSPERQPQHFGDGTRLSIL.

This sequence joins TRBV19 and TRBJ1-5; D perhaps matches TRBD1 (5 bases). Trimming took 5 bases from V and 6 from J, leaving 14 bases between them. Germline assignment: CDR1 LNHDA and CDR2 SQIVND (reference sequence). The CDR3 length is 14 residues. CDR3 region: CASSSQGAVQPQHF. CDR3 DNA: TGTGCCAGTAGTTCGCAGGGCGCGGTTCAGCCCCAGCATTTT.

The chain has TRBV19 and TRBJ1-2; weak D call: TRBD1 (6 bases). The germline V gene encodes CDR1 LNHDA and CDR2 SQIVND (reference sequence). V lost 5 bases and J lost 2, with 15 bases in between. The CDR3 runs to 15 residues. The CDR3 region has the DNA TGTGCCAGTAGTTCTGGGGACACTCGAAACTATGGCTACACCTTC. Translating it yields CASSSGDTRNYGYTF.

The gene calls are TRBV24-1 and TRBJ2-7, with 7 bases aligning to TRBD1. V gave up 9 bases and J gave up 4 bases; unmatched junction bases: 8. The CDR3 loop spans 13 amino acids. In germline, CDR1 is KGHDR, CDR2 SFDVKD. CDR3 bases: TGTGCCACCCGGGGACAGCAAACTTACGAGCAGTACTTC. The encoded protein is CATRGQQTYEQYF.

In its sample, this clone was seen a few times. The V call is TRBV27, the J call TRBJ2-7; D is perhaps TRBD2 (6 bases). V was pared by 5 bases and J by 5 bases, with 16 bases between. Germline V gives CDR1 MNHEY, CDR2 SMNVEV (reference sequence). This CDR3 is 14 amino acids long. The CDR3 here is CASSPRDFYDEQYF. The CDR3 DNA reads as TGTGCCAGCAGTCCACGGGACTTTTACGACGAGCAGTACTTC.

The chain carries TRBV12-5 and TRBJ2-7, with D possibly matching TRBD2 (6 bases). CDR3 length: 12 residues. Trimming shortened V by 5 bases and J by 5 bases, and 10 bases separated the two germline ends. Germline V gene lookup returns CDR1 LGHNT and CDR2 FRNRAP. CDR3 sequence: CASGLGLHEQYF. The CDR3 DNA is TGTGCTAGTGGTCTGGGACTTCACGAGCAGTACTTC.

This clone has a count of ten or more. The genes are TRBV5-4 and TRBJ1-2; TRBD1 matches 11 bases. The CDR3 spans 15 residues. Germline CDR1 and CDR2: SGHNT and YYREEE (reference sequence). The junction had 7 bases not matched to a gene; V was cut back by 2 bases and J by 7 bases. CDR3 sequence: CASSLGQGASIGYTF. CDR3 in DNA: TGTGCCAGCAGCTTAGGACAGGGGGCCTCTATTGGCTACACCTTC.

This clone has only one observation. The chain carries TRBV5-6 and TRBJ1-1; a possible D gene is TRBD1 (5 bases). There are 15 residues in the CDR3. Trimming took off 4 bases at V and 5 bases at J, with 18 bases between the two ends. Germline V CDR1 and CDR2: SGHDT, YYEEEE. The CDR3 reads CASSGAARVTTEAFF. The DNA of the CDR3 is TGTGCCAGCAGCGGGGCGGCCAGGGTGACAACTGAAGCTTTCTTT. Full variable domain (rest looked up from reference TRBV5-6 and TRBJ1-1): DAGVTQSPTHLIKTRGQQVTLRCSPKSGHDTVSWYQQALGQGPQFIFQYYEEEERQRGNFPDRFSGHQFPNYSSELNVNALLLGDSALYLCASSGAARVTTEAFFGQGTRLTVV.

The rearrangement links TRBV4-1 to TRBJ2-7; 9 nucleotides align to TRBD1. The trim removed 2 bases at V and 3 bases at J, leaving 5 bases unmatched. CDR1 MGHRA and CDR2 YSYEKL come from the germline V gene. CDR3 length equals 15 residues. The DNA for the CDR3 is TGCGCCAGCAGCCAACAGGACAGGGGTAACTACGAGCAGTACTTC. It specifies CASSQQDRGNYEQYF.

This clone was seen only once. The chain links TRBV28 to TRBJ1-1; 10 bases are shared with TRBD1. V trimming: 10 bases; J trimming: 0 bases; junction bases outside the gene matches: 8. Germline lookup yields CDR1 MDHEN and CDR2 SYDVKM. CDR3 size: 15 residues. The CDR3 here is CAMTGGEVMNTEAFF. CDR3 bases: TGTGCCATGACAGGGGGCGAAGTGATGAACACTGAAGCTTTCTTT.

V usage is TRBV3-1 (or the pseudogene TRBV3-2) and J usage is TRBJ1-6, with 7 bases that match TRBD1. CDR3 length: 15 residues. V was clipped by 4 bases and J by 6 bases; unmatched bases: 6. Germline CDR1 LGHDT, CDR2 YNNKEL (reference sequence). CDR3 nucleotides: TGTGCCAGCAGCCTTGGGGACAGTAGTAATTCACCCCTCCACTTT. Translation: CASSLGDSSNSPLHF.

This clone was seen only a few times. The chain recombines TRBV28 with TRBJ1-1; possibly TRBD1 for D (5 bases). V was cut by 4 bases and J by 4 bases, with 10 bases left in between. Germline CDR1 reads MDHEN; CDR2 reads SYDVKM. The CDR3 contains 13 residues. The chain's CDR3 is CASSSPGGTEAFF. CDR3 DNA: TGTGCCAGCAGTTCCCCGGGGGGCACTGAAGCTTTCTTT.

This chain joins TRBV6-2 or TRBV6-3 and TRBJ1-5, with D possibly being TRBD1 (5 bases). V was shortened by 3 bases and J by 6 bases, with 21 bases between the two germline ends. The germline V gene has CDR1 MNHEY and CDR2 SVGEGT. This CDR3 is built from 17 residues. Here the CDR3 reads CASSYFNAGSGAQPQHF. In DNA, the CDR3 is TGTGCCAGCAGTTATTTCAATGCAGGCTCTGGGGCTCAGCCCCAGCATTTT.

This clone was seen just once. V is TRBV28 and J is TRBJ1-2; TRBD1 matches 9 bases. V lost 5 bases, J lost 8 bases, and 9 bases stayed unmatched. Germline V gives CDR1 MDHEN, CDR2 SYDVKM. The CDR3 has 14 amino acids. The DNA of the CDR3 is TGTGCCAGCAGTACCACAGGGGGCCTTATAGGCTACACCTTC. As protein: CASSTTGGLIGYTF.